This section outlines one T cell receptor (beta chain) sequence together with its context. Its antigen specificity is not known. Per-base qualities were not stored, and no clone one base away is much larger. The sample has other DNA sequences that encode this CDR3 too. These data originate in a study of cytomegalovirus exposure and HLA in healthy donors (dated by TCRdb to about 2017). Background on the whole study: According to an earlier analysis of 587 of the donors, about 179 million T cells yielded 117 million unique TCR beta sequences and around 300 Gb of sequence data. An early release that covered several hundred HLA-typed donors contained around 300 gigabases of sequencing data and tens of millions of unique TCR sequences. Of the roughly 400 genotyped donors, 70% to 90% were placed in the genetic ancestry cluster associated with self-reported Caucasian donors. The study was designed to test whether signatures of past pathogen exposure could be identified by cataloging public T cell receptors. The T cell repertoires of roughly 660 subjects were profiled by immunosequencing and related to cytomegalovirus serostatus. A separate validation cohort of roughly 130 different subjects was used in addition to the 666-subject first cohort. High-throughput TCR immunosequencing, statistical association of individual TCRs with disease status, and machine learning were combined to predict cytomegalovirus infection status. In a later analysis, previously published TCR beta repertoires from 670 or so donors were re-analyzed and high-resolution HLA genotyping was added so that TCR occurrence patterns could be studied. The later analysis used no new phenotypic data to find candidate immune exposures, relying instead on TCR beta sequences and their occurrence across donors. An earlier analysis of several hundred of the donors applied high-throughput TCR beta sequencing to assess whether each TCR beta V gene segment acted as functional or pseudogenic. Alongside the repertoire data, information on donor age, sex, ethnicity and CMV serostatus was compiled. A later genetic analysis used genome-wide SNP genotypes for about 65% of the 666 donors, treating that subset as a discovery cohort. All discovery cohort repertoires had been generated using a single sequencing platform. Class I and class II HLA loci were covered by the typing at four-digit resolution. The number of typed donors differed by locus: about 620-630 for A, B, C, DRB1 and DQB1; 522 for DQA1; over 600 for DPA1; and around 490 for DPB1. About five DR-DQ haplotypes were handled as single units for association and clustering, since linkage in the cohort was strong. On average, about 240,000 unique TCR beta nucleotide sequences were sequenced per donor among 350 to 400 genotyped donors of the cohort, with roughly a sixth of those sequences being non-productive.

The CDR3 covers 19 residues, taking in both the cysteine and the phenylalanine. Kept here is only the CDR3 DNA, which spans 57 bases and is read in frame from base 1. Clipping removes 1 base from V and 2 bases from J, with 15 as the unmatched junction base count. From a lookup of the germline V gene (reference sequence), CDR1 and CDR2 are GTSNPN and SVGIG. The study at large found these results: In a later analysis, TCR association rates were found to vary across HLA loci, with the most associated TCRs seen for DRB1 alleles and the fewest for HLA-C alleles. A further reported finding was that TCR beta sequences accurately predicted the HLA-A and HLA-B alleles for most subjects in the first cohort. Over 15 rarely observed V segments, including chromosome 9 orphons, were excluded from the earlier analysis of several hundred of the donors because counts were too low. Immune exposure information for the cohort was limited to CMV serostatus. In a later analysis, most CMV-associated TCR beta chains were found to appear HLA-restricted, with HLA associations seemingly driven largely by CMV exposure. In an earlier analysis of 500 to 650 of the donors, most TCR beta V segments appeared in productive rearrangements about 87% or about 30% of the time, broadly matching IMGT annotations. A total of about 150 TCR beta chains were listed by the study as associated with cytomegalovirus. The 87-base-pair reads could not distinguish some IMGT-functional V segments, including TRBV6-2 and TRBV6-3, so those segments were excluded. The classifier was reported to diagnose cytomegalovirus status with high specificity and sensitivity in both the original and validation cohorts. Across donors, most TCR sequences were observed very rarely, whereas some public TCRs were present in many individuals. According to a later genetic analysis, donors in an Asian-associated ancestry cluster had fewer N-insertions in productive TCRs than the approximately 710-donor mean. V-gene and J-gene trimming of TCR beta chains was associated with a missense DCLRE1C variant in a later genetic analysis, and the association was replicated in an independent cohort. In this cohort, only TCR beta chains were sequenced, and detectable features were limited by the absence of alpha or paired-chain data. In vitro tests confirmed that three of the cytomegalovirus-associated TCR beta chains recognize cytomegalovirus antigens. Because some donors lacked HLA typing at each locus, the association tests relied only on the typed subset. Strong co-occurrence of HLA alleles, especially DR and DQ, made assigning TCR associations to individual alleles difficult. In a later analysis, about 16,000 TCR beta sequences were associated with specific HLA alleles at a false discovery rate of 0.05. Linkage disequilibrium might explain the correlated functional status among segregating V segments, but an unknown experimental factor could not be excluded. The authors suggested that the approach could potentially be extended to other disease states and immunological phenotypes. The sequencing pipeline was judged likely to have produced a cluster of highly shared sequence variants as a technical artifact. A later analysis found that HLA-associated TCR beta chains were more clonally expanded and had lower generation probabilities than equally common non-associated chains. According to a later analysis, parvovirus B19, influenza, CMV and Epstein-Barr virus appeared linked to several top co-occurrence clusters. Presence/absence analyses assumed roughly uniform sequencing depth across donors, an assumption that may not hold.

In total, approximately 700 healthy bone marrow donors made up the cohort. At the time of sampling, every cohort member was nominally healthy, though immune exposures that went unrecorded were likely present. The donor tested CMV seronegative, placing the donor among the 350 to 400 seronegative members of the cohort. Every donor gave a peripheral blood sample, and the peripheral blood mononuclear cells from that sample were used for TCR beta sequencing. Genomic DNA extraction from the blood cell samples was performed with the Qiagen DNeasy Blood Extraction Kit. Libraries were constructed by the immunoSEQ multiplex PCR assay. For the multiplex PCR, a mixture combining 60 forward primers for TCR Vbeta segments and 13 reverse primers for TCR Jbeta segments was used. A multiplex PCR assay on genomic DNA amplified the CDR3 region of rearranged TCR beta genes. The Illumina HiSeq System was used to sequence the amplified TCR beta libraries as 87-base-pair reads. The study's own analysis went as follows. In a later analysis, about 80 million unique TCR beta chains were counted across the 650 to 700 repertoires, and roughly 11 million of these chains were shared by at least two donors. To remove PCR and sequencing errors, raw reads were error-corrected and collapsed into unique sequences using a nearest-neighbor algorithm that merged closely related sequences. V, D and J gene segments were assigned by aligning CDR3 sequences to IMGT reference sequences. Each retained sequence needed at least a six-nucleotide match to both a V gene segment and a J gene segment. Rearrangements were called productive when the CDR3 lacked stop codons and stayed in frame with V and J; all others were non-productive. Following IMGT convention, CDR3 was defined as the stretch from the second conserved V-encoded cysteine up to the conserved J-encoded phenylalanine. The earlier analysis of about 610 of the donors excluded sequences that lacked an unambiguous match to a single V gene segment. In an earlier analysis of about 590 of the donors, a V segment was called functional when productive rearrangements were above 56.7%, and segregating when the standard deviation between donors exceeded 5%. A statistical classification framework was developed to diagnose cytomegalovirus status using the catalog of TCR beta chain sequences. In a later analysis, TCR nucleotide sequences were compared against IMGT/GENE-DB human TR gene sequences so that V and J genes could be assigned. Using the TCRdist pipeline, a later analysis assigned CDR3 sequences along with most-parsimonious VDJ recombination scenarios. A later analysis defined each TCR beta chain by its CDR3 amino acid sequence plus V-gene family, and excluded reads lacking a unique V-gene family. To address suspected cross-contamination and a sequencing artifact, a later analysis removed approximately 590 highly shared, low-generation-probability nucleotide sequences. A later analysis calculated a clonal expansion index for each public chain from normalized within-repertoire ranks of inferred template counts. A later analysis computed generation probabilities with a VDJ recombination model fitted to out-of-frame rearrangements, and checked the results against IGoR. A later analysis scored TCR-TCR, TCR-HLA and TCR-CMV co-occurrence with hypergeometric tests, applying a repertoire-size bias correction to TCR pairs. A later analysis estimated false discovery rates by permuting HLA or CMV assignments 20 times. In a later analysis, co-occurring TCRs were grouped with DBSCAN, and TCRdist sequence similarity was added when clustering was performed within HLA-allele-positive subsets. For co-occurrence clustering, repertoires with fewer than 30,000 or more than 120,000 public chains were excluded, along with roughly 5 repertoires with anomalous nucleotide sharing. Held by TCRdb, this immuneACCESS table contains in-frame sequences only and omits some clones. Under half of the omission traces to an unresolved V gene where checked; the cause of the rest is unknown. Clonal size and the V and J genes are those of that table, whereas D and trimming came from the DNA. This sample gives about 130,000 clones in total; 70% to 80% of them show up just once. The top ten clonotypes cover less than 4% of the sample.

This sequence was found in a man in his thirties or forties in good health and CMV-seronegative. In this chain, TRBV30 is recombined with TRBJ2-2, with TRBD1 matching 8 junction bases. What was sequenced was PBMCs. The nucleotide sequence is TGTGCCTGGAGTGCCCCCGGGACAGGAGATATAGGAAACACCGGGGAGCTGTTTTTT. Its amino acids are CAWSAPGTGDIGNTGELFF. Here the CDR3 is joined to the reference TRBV30 and TRBJ2-2 genes, and the full variable domain is: SQTIHQWPATLVQPVGSPLSLECTVEGTSNPNLYWYRQAAGRGLQLLFYSVGIGQISSEVPQNLSASRPQDRQFILSSKKLLLSDSGFYLCAWSAPGTGDIGNTGELFFGEGSRLTVL.